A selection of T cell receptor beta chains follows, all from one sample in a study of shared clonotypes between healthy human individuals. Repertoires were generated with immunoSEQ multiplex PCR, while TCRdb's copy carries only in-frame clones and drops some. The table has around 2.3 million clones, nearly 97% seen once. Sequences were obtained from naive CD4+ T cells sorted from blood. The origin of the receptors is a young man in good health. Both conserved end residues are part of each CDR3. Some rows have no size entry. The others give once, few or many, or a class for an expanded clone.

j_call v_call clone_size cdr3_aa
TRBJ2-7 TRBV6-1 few CASSSNRDEQYF
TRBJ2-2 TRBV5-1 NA CASSRDRVNTGELFF
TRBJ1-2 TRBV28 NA CASRGSYGYTF
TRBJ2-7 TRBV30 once CAWSYTAYEQYF
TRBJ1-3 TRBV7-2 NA CASSFSAGGNTIYF
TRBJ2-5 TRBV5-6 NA CASRRQQETQYF
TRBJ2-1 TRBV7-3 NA CASSLLTLTSGGYNEQFF
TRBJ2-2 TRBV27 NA CANRNRDPKGGELFF
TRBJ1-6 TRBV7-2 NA CASSFSLRGNSPLHF
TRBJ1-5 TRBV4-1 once CASSQVPGPNQPQHF
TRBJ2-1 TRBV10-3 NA CAISGGGFEQFF
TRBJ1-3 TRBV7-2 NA CASSLAPGTGGNTIYF
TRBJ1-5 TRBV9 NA CASSQTYSNQPQHF
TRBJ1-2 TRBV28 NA CASSFGDRGGYTF
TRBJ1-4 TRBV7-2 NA CASSSRTAPNEKLFF
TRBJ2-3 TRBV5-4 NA CASTRDPTGGTQYF
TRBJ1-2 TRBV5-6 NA CASSLAGAGTNYGYTF
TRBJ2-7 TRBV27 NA CASSANPETVEQYF
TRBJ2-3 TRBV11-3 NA CASSLDPADTQYF
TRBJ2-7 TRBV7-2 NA CASSSQAGGSNSYEQYF
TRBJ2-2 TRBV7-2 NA CASRGTGNAGELFF
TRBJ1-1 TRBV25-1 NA CASTVNIGYTEAFF
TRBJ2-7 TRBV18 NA CASSRSGDSYEQYF
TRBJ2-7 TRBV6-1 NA CASLRTVGSYEQYF
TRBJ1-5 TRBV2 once CASQLEGQINQPQHF
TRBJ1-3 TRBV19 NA CASSTTGNSGNTIYF
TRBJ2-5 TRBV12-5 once CASGLASQETQYF
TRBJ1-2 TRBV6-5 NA CASSYGAGLGYTF
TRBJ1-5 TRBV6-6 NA CASSPRGGNQPQHF
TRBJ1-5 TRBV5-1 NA CASSMEPGGNQPQHF
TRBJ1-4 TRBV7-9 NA CASSIRDRGPNEKLFF
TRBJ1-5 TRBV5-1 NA CASSPNSNQPQHF
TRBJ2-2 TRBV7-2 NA CASSLGLTNTGELFF
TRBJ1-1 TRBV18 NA CASSPQAANTEAFF
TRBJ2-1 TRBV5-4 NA CASSDVTGHEQFF
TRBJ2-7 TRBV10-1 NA CASSPGQGPYEQYF
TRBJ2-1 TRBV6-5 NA CASSRRLTGGEQFF
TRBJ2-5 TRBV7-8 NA CASSLGPSKVETQYF
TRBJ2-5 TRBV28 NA CASSFGTGGSETQYF
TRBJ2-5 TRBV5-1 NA CASTEQETQYF
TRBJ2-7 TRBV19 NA CASSTPGRSSYEQYF
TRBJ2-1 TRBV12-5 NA CASGPGESLNEQFF
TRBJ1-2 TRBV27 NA CASSTKTENYGYTF
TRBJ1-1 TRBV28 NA CASSSGQLEAFF
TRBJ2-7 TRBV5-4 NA CASSPWTGSYEQYF
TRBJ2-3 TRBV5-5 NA CASSPTSGGTQYF
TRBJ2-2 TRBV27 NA CASKLVRDRVAGELFF
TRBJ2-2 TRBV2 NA CASSGTAASGELFF
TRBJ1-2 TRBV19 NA CARNARGGYTF
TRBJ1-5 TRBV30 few CAWSYSVSNQPQHF
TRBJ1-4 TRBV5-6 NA CASSQMMRQGDEKLFF
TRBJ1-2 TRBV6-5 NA CASSYFTTANYGYTF
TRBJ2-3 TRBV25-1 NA CASSEPLAGRTDTQYF
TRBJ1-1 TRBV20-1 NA CSARGPQAFF
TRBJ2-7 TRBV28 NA CASSSGQGYEQYF
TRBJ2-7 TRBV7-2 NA CASSLHSPGSGSYEQYF
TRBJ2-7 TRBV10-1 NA CASRPEGGTGDSYEQYF
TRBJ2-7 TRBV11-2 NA CASSLGSGRGYEQYF
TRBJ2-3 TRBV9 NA CASSARDSYTDTQYF
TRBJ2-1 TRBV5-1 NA CASSLGGTTAYNEQFF